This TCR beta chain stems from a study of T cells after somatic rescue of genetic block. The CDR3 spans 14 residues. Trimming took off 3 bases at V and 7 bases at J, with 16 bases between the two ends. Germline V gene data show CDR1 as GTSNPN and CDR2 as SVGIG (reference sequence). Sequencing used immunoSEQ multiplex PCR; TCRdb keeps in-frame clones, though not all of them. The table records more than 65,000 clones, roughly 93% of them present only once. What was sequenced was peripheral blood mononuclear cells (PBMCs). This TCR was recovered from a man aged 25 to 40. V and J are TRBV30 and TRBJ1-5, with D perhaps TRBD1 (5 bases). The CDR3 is CAWSPPGGNQPQHF. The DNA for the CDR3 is TGTGCCTGGAGCCCCCCGGGGGGGAACCAGCCCCAGCATTTT.